Reported below is one T cell receptor (beta chain). Its cognate antigen has yet to be identified. No much larger clonotype is one base removed from it; base qualities were not supplied. Each collaborating institution followed its own protocols to collect whole blood in K2EDTA tubes. For TCRbeta analysis, collaborators shipped samples in one of three forms: frozen whole blood, isolated PBMCs, or DNA extracted from either of those sample types. The data were obtained in a study of blood T cell repertoires in COVID-19 (dated by TCRdb to about 2020). The study in broad terms: The collaborator samples originated in the United States, Italy and Spain and spanned the acute and convalescent phases of COVID-19. The repertoires were made available in a free public database intended to serve as a resource for research on the immune response to SARS-CoV-2. Sample metadata almost always included a de-identified subject ID, COVID-19 status, age in years and sex. The samples were drawn from the first 160 participants of the ongoing ImmuneRACE study and from 950 to 1,500 subjects provided by 6 global collaborators. Where available, HLA class I and class II types were obtained from metadata supplied by the sample provider rather than from assay-based typing. The material from the prospective study consisted of cDNA or gDNA derived from T cells, B-cell-depleted T cells, or PBMCs. Subjects who had been exposed to COVID-19, were actively infected with it, or had recovered from it provided the deeply sampled blood TCRbeta repertoires that made up the dataset.

Overall results and qualifications from the work: The amount of clinical and demographic metadata varied by source and participant and was provided uncurated.

Spanning cysteine to phenylalanine, the CDR3 consists of 15 amino acids. This entry keeps only the CDR3 DNA: 45 bases, framed from base 1. Deletion took 6 bases off V and 4 bases off J, with a span of 19 bases between the germline ends. Sequences GTSNPN (CDR1) and SVGIG (CDR2) are obtained from the germline V gene (reference sequence). The immunoSEQ Assay, a bias-controlled multiplex PCR, was used to amplify TCRbeta CDR3 regions from genomic DNA. The paper's processing steps were these. Nucleated cell counts per sample were estimated from amplification of reference gene primers within the assay. Sequence reads were collapsed and filtered to measure the absolute abundance of every unique TCRbeta CDR3 rearrangement. Productive Simpson clonality was computed per sample as the square root of Simpson's diversity index over productive rearrangements. TCRdb stores this immuneACCESS table with in-frame sequences only. Part of the clones is absent; in the studies checked, under half of the shortfall reflects unresolved V genes, and no reason is known for the rest. V and J calls and clone size follow that table, whereas D and trimming were derived from the DNA. For this sample there are 89,000 or so clones; over 75% appear just once. The ten biggest clones cover 12% of the sample.

The clonotype comes from a human donor in a cohort sampled during active COVID-19. The chain uses TRBV30 and TRBJ2-1; the D gene assignment is ambiguous. The sample taken for sequencing was peripheral blood. For the CDR3, the sequence is CACRAGSAKYNEQFF. The nucleotides read TGTGCCTGCCGTGCCGGTTCAGCGAAATACAATGAGCAGTTCTTC.